This TCR beta chain is drawn from a study of blood T cell repertoires in COVID-19 (dated by TCRdb to between 2020 and 2021). At the level of the whole study: The collaborator samples originated in the United States, Italy and Spain and spanned the acute and convalescent phases of COVID-19. The prospective study material was composed of cDNA or gDNA derived from T cells, B-cell-depleted T cells, or PBMCs. The dataset comprised deeply sampled blood TCRbeta repertoires from subjects exposed to, actively infected with, or recovered from COVID-19. A freely available public database, intended as a resource for researchers studying the immune response to SARS-CoV-2, is where the repertoires were released. Samples were obtained from the ongoing ImmuneRACE study (first 160 participants) and from some 1,300 subjects provided by 6 global collaborators. The sample metadata nearly always contained a de-identified subject ID, COVID-19 status, age in years and sex. HLA class I and class II types, where available, came from metadata supplied by the sample provider rather than from assay-based typing. Summary of the overall study and its limitations: Clinical and demographic metadata were provided uncurated, with the amount varying by source and participant.

Comments on this clone: No antigen is known for it. The input lacks base qualities; no much larger clone sits a single base away.

V is trimmed back by 4 bases and J by 3 bases, and the junction contains 8 bases that no gene match accounts for. CDR1 and CDR2 (SEHNR, FQNEAQ) derive from the germline V gene (reference sequence). CDR3 length: 15 amino acids, cysteine to phenylalanine. This entry keeps only the CDR3 DNA: 45 bases, framed from base 1. Samples from volunteer blood donors who had recovered from COVID-19 were contributed by a second Seattle source. Each collaborating institution followed its own protocols to collect whole blood in K2EDTA tubes. Collaborator samples were shipped for TCRbeta analysis as frozen whole blood, isolated PBMCs, or DNA extracted from either sample type. TCRbeta CDR3 regions were amplified from genomic DNA using the immunoSEQ Assay, a bias-controlled multiplex PCR. The authors' analysis ran thus. The number of nucleated cells in each sample was estimated from the amplification of reference gene primers within the assay. Sequence reads were collapsed and filtered to measure the absolute abundance of every unique TCRbeta CDR3 rearrangement. For each sample, productive Simpson clonality was calculated as the square root of Simpson's diversity index over productive rearrangements. Imported from immuneACCESS, the table was reduced by TCRdb to in-frame sequences with V and J called. These copies leave out some clones; in studies compared against another copy, an unresolved V gene accounts for under half, and the cause of the remainder is not known. The V and J calls and clone size come from that table; D and trimming were worked out from the DNA. For this sample the table gives about 300,000 clones, of which 89% were detected only once. The ten top clones hold under 7.5% of the sample.

Sequencing input: peripheral blood. The chain employs TRBV7-9 and TRBJ2-7; a stretch of 8 junction bases matches TRBD2. The clonotype was recovered from a man aged 18 to 29 who had recovered from COVID-19. The DNA sequence reads TGTGCCAGCAGCTACCGGGGACTAGTGAACTACGAGCAGTACTTC. Translated, this gives CASSYRGLVNYEQYF.